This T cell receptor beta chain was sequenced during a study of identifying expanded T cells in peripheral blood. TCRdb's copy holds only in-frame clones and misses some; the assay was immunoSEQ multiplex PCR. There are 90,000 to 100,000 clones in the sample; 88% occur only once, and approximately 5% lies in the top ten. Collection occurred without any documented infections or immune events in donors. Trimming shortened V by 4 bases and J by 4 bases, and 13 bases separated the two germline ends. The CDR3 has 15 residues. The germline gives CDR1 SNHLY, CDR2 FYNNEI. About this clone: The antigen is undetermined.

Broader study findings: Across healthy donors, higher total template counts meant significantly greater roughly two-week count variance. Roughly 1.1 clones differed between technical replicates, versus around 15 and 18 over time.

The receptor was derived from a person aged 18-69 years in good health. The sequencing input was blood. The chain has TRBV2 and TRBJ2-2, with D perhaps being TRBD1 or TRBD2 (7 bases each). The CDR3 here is CASSVAGGGTGELFF. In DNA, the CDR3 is TGTGCCAGCAGTGTAGCAGGGGGGGGCACCGGGGAGCTGTTTTTT.